The sequence of this T cell receptor (beta chain) was determined in a study of T cells in Graves' hyperthyroidism and ophthalmopathy. RNA transcripts served as the template for amplifying TCR beta CDR3 regions. HTBI primers were used for first-round RT-PCR of the TCR CDR3. TCRdb reprocessed the multiplex PCR reads via MiXCR and lists one record per CDR3 protein. The top ten hold approximately 54% of the sample, which has fewer than 350,000 distinct CDR3 sequences, 15% to 20% seen once. Patients aged 18 to 65 had newly diagnosed hyperthyroidism lasting under 2 months. The CDR3 has 13 amino acids. V was cut by 6 bases and J by 5 bases, with 13 bases left in between. The germline V gene has CDR1 MNHNS and CDR2 SASEGT. Regarding the study as a whole: Also found in blood were most expanded thyroid clonotypes above 0.001.

A few counts support this clonotype. The antigen remains undetermined. The material sequenced was blood. The rearrangement joins TRBV6-1 to TRBJ1-2; D gene unclear. The clonotype was recovered from a woman in her 50s with Graves' hyperthyroidism. The CDR3, as DNA: TGTGCCAGCAGCTTTGACCGAGCTTATGGCTACACCTTC. It is translated as CASSFDRAYGYTF.